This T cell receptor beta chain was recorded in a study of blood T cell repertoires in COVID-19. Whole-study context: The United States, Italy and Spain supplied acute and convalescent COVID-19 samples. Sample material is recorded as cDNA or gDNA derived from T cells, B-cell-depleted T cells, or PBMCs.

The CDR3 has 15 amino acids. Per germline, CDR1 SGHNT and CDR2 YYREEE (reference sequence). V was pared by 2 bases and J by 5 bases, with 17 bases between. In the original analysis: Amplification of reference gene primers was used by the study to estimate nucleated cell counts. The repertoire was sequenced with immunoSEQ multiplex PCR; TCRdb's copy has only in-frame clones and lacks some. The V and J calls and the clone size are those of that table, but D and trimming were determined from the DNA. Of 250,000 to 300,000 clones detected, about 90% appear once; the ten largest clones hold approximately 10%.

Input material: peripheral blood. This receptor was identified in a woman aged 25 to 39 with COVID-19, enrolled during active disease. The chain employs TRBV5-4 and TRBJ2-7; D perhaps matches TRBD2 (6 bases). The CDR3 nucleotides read TGTGCCAGCAGCTTCGGAGGGAATAGGGTCAACGAGCAGTACTTC. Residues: CASSFGGNRVNEQYF.